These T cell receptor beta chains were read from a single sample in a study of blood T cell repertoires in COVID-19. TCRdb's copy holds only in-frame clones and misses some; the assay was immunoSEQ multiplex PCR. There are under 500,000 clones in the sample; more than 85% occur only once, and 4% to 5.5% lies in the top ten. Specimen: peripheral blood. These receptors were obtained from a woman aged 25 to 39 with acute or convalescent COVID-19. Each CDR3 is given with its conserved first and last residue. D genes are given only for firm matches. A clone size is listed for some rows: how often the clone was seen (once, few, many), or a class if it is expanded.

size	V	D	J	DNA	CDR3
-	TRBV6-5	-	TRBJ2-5	TGTGCCAGCATGTCAGGGGGGTCCCAAGAGACCCAGTACTTC	CASMSGGSQETQYF
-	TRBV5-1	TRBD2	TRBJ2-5	TGCGCCAGCAGCTTGGCCCAAGTTTCGCGGGGGGGAGAGACCCAGTACTTC	CASSLAQVSRGGETQYF
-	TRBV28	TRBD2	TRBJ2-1	TGTGCCAGCAAACCCCGAACCTTAAGCGGGGGGAATGAGCAGTTCTTC	CASKPRTLSGGNEQFF
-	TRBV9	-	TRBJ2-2	TGTGCCAGCAGCCCCTCAGGCGGGGGACACTTCACCGGGGAGCTGTTTTTT	CASSPSGGGHFTGELFF
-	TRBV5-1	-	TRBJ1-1	TGCGCCAGCAGCTTGGATAAACAGGGGAACACTGAAGCTTTCTTT	CASSLDKQGNTEAFF
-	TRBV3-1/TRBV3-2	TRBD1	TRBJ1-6	TGTGCCAGCAGCGCAGGACAGGGAGTTTCCTATAATTCACCCCTCCACTTT	CASSAGQGVSYNSPLHF
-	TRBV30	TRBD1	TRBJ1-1	TGTGCCTATGCCCCAGGGGGAAGGCTGAACACTGAAGCTTTCTTT	CAYAPGGRLNTEAFF
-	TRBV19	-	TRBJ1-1	TGTGCCAGCCTAAAGGGAGCGAACACTGAAGCTTTCTTT	CASLKGANTEAFF
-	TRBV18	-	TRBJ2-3	TGTGCCAGCTCACCAAGCAAAGATACGCAGTATTTT	CASSPSKDTQYF
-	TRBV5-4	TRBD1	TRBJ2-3	TGTGCCAGCAGCTTGGGATCTCGACAGGGGGATACGCAGTATTTT	CASSLGSRQGDTQYF
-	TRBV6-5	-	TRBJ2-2	TGTGCCAGCCTCCTATCGTCCGGGGAGCTGTTTTTT	CASLLSSGELFF
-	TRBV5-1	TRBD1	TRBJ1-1	TGCGCCAGCAGCTCGGACAGGGAGGGGACTGAAGCTTTCTTT	CASSSDREGTEAFF
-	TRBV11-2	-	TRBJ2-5	TGTGCCAGCAGCTTAGAGGGGCAGGGATTGGAGGAGACCCAGTACTTC	CASSLEGQGLEETQYF
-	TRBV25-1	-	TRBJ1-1	TGTGCCAGCAGTGAGTCGATACAGGGATCGTACACTGAAGCTTTCTTT	CASSESIQGSYTEAFF
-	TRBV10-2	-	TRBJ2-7	TGCGCCAGCAGTGAGAGGATAGGTCTCGGGACTTACTACGAGCAGTACTTC	CASSERIGLGTYYEQYF
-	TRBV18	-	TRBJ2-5	TGTGCCAGCTCACCTGGTTTAGAAGAGACCCAGTACTTC	CASSPGLEETQYF
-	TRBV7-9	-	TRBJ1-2	TGTGCCAGCAGCCGCCTTGGACCGACAGCTTCCAACTATGGCTACACCTTC	CASSRLGPTASNYGYTF
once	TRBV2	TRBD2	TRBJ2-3	TGTGCCAGCACCTCTAGCGGGGGGACACCGTGGGATACGCAGTATTTT	CASTSSGGTPWDTQYF
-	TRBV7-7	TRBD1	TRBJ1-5	TGTGCCAGCAGCCGTGGGGGCAGGGGGTACCGGTCAGCCCAGCATTTT	CASSRGGRGYRSAQHF
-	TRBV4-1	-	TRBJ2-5	TGCGCCAGCAGCCAAGTCTGGGACTTTCAAGAGACCCAGTACTTC	CASSQVWDFQETQYF
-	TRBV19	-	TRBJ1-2	TGTGCCACCAGCGACAGGACGAACCAAGACTACACCTTC	CATSDRTNQDYTF
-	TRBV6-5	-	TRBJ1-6	TGTGCCAGCAGCTATAGCTCCTATAATTCACCCCTCCACTTT	CASSYSSYNSPLHF
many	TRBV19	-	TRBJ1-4	TGTGCCAGTAGTACGGGGATCGGACGGAATGAAAAACTGTTTTTT	CASSTGIGRNEKLFF